The clone carrying this TCR beta chain was observed a handful of times. Its antigen remains unidentified. V was clipped by 3 bases and J by 0 bases, with 8 bases between them. Germline CDR1 KGHDR, CDR2 SFDVKD. CDR3 length equals 15 residues. Treatment indicated: roughly 10-day PBMC culture with coronavirus spike peptide pools or control peptides (ViraFEST assay). The Oncomine TCR Beta short-read assay sequenced DNA from cultured CD4+ T cells. TCRdb ran MiXCR on the PCR reads and lists one entry per CDR3 protein. The repertoire has 4,500 to 5,000 distinct CDR3 sequences, more than 75% of them found once; the top ten carry more than 45%. These data are taken from a study of vaccination and CD4 T cells after COVID-19. About the research overall: Median draw time for post-COVID samples was roughly 100 days post-diagnosis (range 35 to 161). Cells were stimulated with overlapping spike peptides from SARS-CoV-2, HCoV-NL63, HCoV-OC43 and HCoV-229E.

The chain combines TRBV24-1 with TRBJ1-3, with D possibly TRBD1 on 5 matching bases. This clonotype originated in a human donor who had recovered from COVID-19. The specimen sequenced was CD4+ T cells from blood, cultured in vitro. The DNA of the CDR3 is TGTGCCACCAGTGATCCCAGGGACTCTGGAAACACCATATATTTT. As protein: CATSDPRDSGNTIYF.